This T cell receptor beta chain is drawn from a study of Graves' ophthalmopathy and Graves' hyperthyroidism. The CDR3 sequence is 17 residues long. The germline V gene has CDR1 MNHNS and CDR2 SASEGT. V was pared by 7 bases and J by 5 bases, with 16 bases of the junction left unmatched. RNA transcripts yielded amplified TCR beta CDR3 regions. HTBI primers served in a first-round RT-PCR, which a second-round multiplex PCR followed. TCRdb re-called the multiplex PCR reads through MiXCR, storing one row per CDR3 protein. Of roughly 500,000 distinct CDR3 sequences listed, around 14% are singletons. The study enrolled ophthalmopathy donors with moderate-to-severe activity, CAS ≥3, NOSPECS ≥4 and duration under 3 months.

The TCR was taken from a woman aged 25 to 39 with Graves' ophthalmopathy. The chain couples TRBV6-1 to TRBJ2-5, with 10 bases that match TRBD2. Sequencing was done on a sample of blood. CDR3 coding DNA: TGTGCCAGCATCAAGGGACTAGCGAGAGGCCAGGGCGAGACCCAGTACTTC. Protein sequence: CASIKGLARGQGETQYF.